The source of this T cell receptor (beta chain) is a study of control samples from healthy donors and cancer patients. Data came from immunoSEQ multiplex PCR; TCRdb stores just in-frame clones and leaves some out. The sample holds about 160,000 clones, 90% to 95% seen once. This CDR3 is built from 14 residues. In germline, CDR1 is MNHEY, CDR2 SVGEGT. V was clipped by 2 bases and J by 5 bases; unmatched bases: 4. This sequence originates from a man aged 55 to 70 with colorectal cancer. What was sequenced was PBMCs. V usage is TRBV6-2 or TRBV6-3 and J usage is TRBJ2-3, with 7 nucleotides matching TRBD2. CDR3 in DNA: TGTGCCAGCAGTTACGACGGCGGGGGAGATACGCAGTATTTT. Encoded protein: CASSYDGGGDTQYF.